The clone carrying this TCR beta chain came up a few times. Antigen specificity is unknown. This entry is derived from a study of beta chain features in type 1 diabetes. Study overall: Summed over all samples, the examined sorted cells came to fewer than 120 million. The study, taken as a whole, reports: Naive, central memory and Treg TCRB repertoires appeared more alike in patients than in healthy donors. Type 1 diabetes patients showed a moderate but significant shortening of TCRB CDR3s in all four CD4+ subsets.

Every isolated RNA sample was fully reverse transcribed, so sequencing captured expressed TCRB transcripts. An average of approximately 3.6 million reads was obtained for naive, central memory and regulatory T cell samples. Sequencing was performed with immunoSEQ multiplex PCR; in TCRdb, only in-frame clones are kept and a portion is missing. This table holds 300,000 to 350,000 clones, about a tenth found once. This CDR3 is 16 amino acids long. Trimming removed 8 bases at V and 1 base at J, with 18 bases between. The rearrangement uses TRBV23-1 and TRBJ2-4, with D perhaps TRBD2 (6 bases). Being an ORF, TRBV23-1 has a function that is uncertain. This TCR derives from a man aged 30 to 39 with type 1 diabetes. Sequenced sample: central memory CD4+ T cells from blood. CDR3 amino acids: CASAFGGITAKNIQYF. In DNA form, the CDR3 reads TGCGCCAGCGCCTTTGGGGGGATAACGGCCAAAAACATTCAGTACTTC.